Given below is one TCR beta chain in context. As yet, its antigen is unknown. This CDR3 has 13 amino acids. J lost 8 bases, V lost 5 bases, and 7 bases had no gene match. CDR1 and CDR2 from the germline V gene are SGHRS and YFSETQ. The sample originates from a study of CD8 T cells in ankylosing spondylitis. Study results and limitations: Disease-linked clones proved CD8+ and comparatively uncommon in peripheral blood. Ankylosing spondylitis blood appeared to carry a characteristic TCR beta motif of several highly homologous variants.

Quantitative 5'-RACE with molecular barcodes produced the TCR beta libraries. TCRdb redid the calling of the 5' RACE reads with MiXCR, one entry per CDR3 protein. Altogether about 390,000 distinct CDR3 sequences are present, approximately 20% being singletons, with the ten largest covering around 17%. The origin of this receptor is a male donor with ankylosing spondylitis. The source material was blood, either unsorted or a sorted T cell fraction (not recorded which). The V gene is TRBV5-1, the J gene TRBJ1-2, with TRBD1 matching over 9 bases. In nucleotides, the CDR3 is TGCGCCAGCAGAAGGGACAGGGAGCACGGCTACACCTTC. Its translation: CASRRDREHGYTF.